This TCR beta chain was recovered during a study of blood T cell repertoires in COVID-19. This CDR3 has 14 residues. CDR1 is LNHDA, CDR2 SQIVND, per germline (reference sequence). With 0 bases removed from V and 0 bases from J, the gap between germline ends came to 5 bases. The assay was immunoSEQ multiplex PCR, and TCRdb's table has in-frame clones only and misses some. The sample has some 93,000 clones, around nine tenths seen once. The origin of this receptor is a man aged 55 to 69 with acute or convalescent COVID-19. Sample: peripheral blood. The chain carries TRBV19 and TRBJ1-1; D remains ambiguous. The CDR3: CASSIDSLNTEAFF. DNA for the CDR3: TGTGCCAGTAGTATAGACAGTTTGAACACTGAAGCTTTCTTT.